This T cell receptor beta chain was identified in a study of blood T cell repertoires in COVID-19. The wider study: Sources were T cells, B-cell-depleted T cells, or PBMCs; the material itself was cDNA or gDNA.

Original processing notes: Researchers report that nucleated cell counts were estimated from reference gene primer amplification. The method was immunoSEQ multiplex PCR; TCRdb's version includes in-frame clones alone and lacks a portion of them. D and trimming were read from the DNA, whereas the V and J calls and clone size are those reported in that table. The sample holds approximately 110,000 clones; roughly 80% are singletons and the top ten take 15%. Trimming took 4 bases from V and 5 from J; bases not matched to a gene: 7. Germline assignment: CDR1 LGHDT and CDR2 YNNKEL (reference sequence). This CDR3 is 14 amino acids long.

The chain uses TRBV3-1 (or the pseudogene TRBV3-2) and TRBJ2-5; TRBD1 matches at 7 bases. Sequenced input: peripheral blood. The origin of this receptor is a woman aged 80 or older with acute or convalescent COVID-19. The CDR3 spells CASSPTGFEETQYF. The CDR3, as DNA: TGTGCCAGCAGCCCGACAGGGTTTGAGGAGACCCAGTACTTC.